Listed below are T cell receptor beta chains from one sample, sequenced in a study of CD8+CD57+ T cells in acquired aplastic anemia. From the reads, TCRdb called clonotypes with MiXCR, one entry per CDR3 protein. The sample includes 200,000 to 250,000 distinct CDR3 sequences, under 50% of them seen just once. The sequenced sample consisted of sorted CD4+, CD8+, or CD8+CD57+ T cells (not recorded which) from PBMCs. Source of these receptors: a human donor with aplastic anemia. Each CDR3 is given with its conserved first and last residue. The D gene is left open where the match is weak. Clone size is shown for a subset of rows, as once, few, many or a class of expanded clone.

>TRBD1|NA|13|TRBJ1-5|TRBV20-1
CSANQGAGQPQHF
TGCAGTGCTAATCAGGGGGCGGGTCAGCCCCAGCATTTT
>NA|NA|14|TRBJ1-2|TRBV19
CASSMEGGNYGYTF
TGTGCCAGTAGTATGGAGGGCGGTAACTATGGCTACACCTTC
>TRBD1|NA|13|TRBJ2-5|TRBV20-1
CSAPDRGWETQYF
TGCAGTGCGCCTGACAGGGGCTGGGAGACCCAGTACTTC
>NA|NA|15|TRBJ1-1|TRBV11-1
CASSFGRAANTEAFF
TGTGCCAGCAGCTTCGGCAGGGCAGCTAACACTGAAGCTTTCTTT
>NA|many|13|TRBJ2-2|TRBV20-1
CSARAGTTGELFF
TGCAGTGCTAGAGCGGGGACCACCGGGGAGCTGTTTTTT
>TRBD1|NA|15|TRBJ2-1|TRBV10-3
CAISEDRGPYNEQFF
TGTGCCATCAGTGAAGACAGGGGGCCCTACAATGAGCAATTCTTC
>NA|NA|14|TRBJ2-2|TRBV10-3
CATDTGQNTGELFF
TGTGCCACCGACACCGGGCAAAACACCGGGGAGCTGTTTTTT
>NA|few|15|TRBJ1-2|TRBV28
CASSFLQGHRYGYTF
TGTGCCAGCAGTTTCCTCCAGGGACACCGGTATGGCTACACCTTC
>TRBD1|once|12|TRBJ1-3|TRBV5-1
CASSTTGNTIYF
TGCGCCAGCAGCACGACAGGGAACACCATATATTTT
>TRBD1|NA|13|TRBJ2-2|TRBV19
CASSRDRAGELFF
TGTGCCAGTAGTAGGGACAGGGCCGGGGAGCTGTTTTTT
>TRBD1|many|14|TRBJ2-6|TRBV10-3
CAITGGSGANVLTF
TGTGCCATCACAGGGGGCTCTGGGGCCAACGTCCTGACTTTC
>TRBD1|NA|14|TRBJ2-3|TRBV24-1
CATSRQGWTDTQYF
TGTGCCACCAGTCGACAGGGATGGACAGATACGCAGTATTTT
>TRBD2|many|15|TRBJ2-5|TRBV7-6
CASSLGGGVQETQYF
TGTGCCAGCAGCCTCGGGGGGGGGGTCCAAGAGACCCAGTACTTC
>NA|many|16|TRBJ2-1|TRBV20-1
CSARDSWGTTYNEQFF
TGCAGTGCTAGAGATAGCTGGGGGACGACCTACAATGAGCAGTTCTTC